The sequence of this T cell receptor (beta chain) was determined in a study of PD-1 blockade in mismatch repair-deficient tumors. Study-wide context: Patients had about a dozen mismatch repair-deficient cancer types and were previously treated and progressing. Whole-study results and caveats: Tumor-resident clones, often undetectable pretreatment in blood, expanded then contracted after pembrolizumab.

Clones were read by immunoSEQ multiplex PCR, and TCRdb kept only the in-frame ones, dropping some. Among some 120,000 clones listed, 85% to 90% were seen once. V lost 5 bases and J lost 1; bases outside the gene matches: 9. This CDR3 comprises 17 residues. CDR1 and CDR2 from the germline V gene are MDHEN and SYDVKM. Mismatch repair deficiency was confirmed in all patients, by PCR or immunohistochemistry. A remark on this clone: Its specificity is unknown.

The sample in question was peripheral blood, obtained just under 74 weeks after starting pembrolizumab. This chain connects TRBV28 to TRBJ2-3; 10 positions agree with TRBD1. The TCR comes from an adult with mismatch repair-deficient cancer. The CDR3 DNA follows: TGTGCCAGCAGTCCCCAGGGACAGGGGCGGGGCACAGATACGCAGTATTTT. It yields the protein CASSPQGQGRGTDTQYF.